The 14 T cell receptor beta chains below come from one sample, sequenced in a study of monozygotic twins with inflammatory bowel disease. No DNA is given; TCRdb re-called the 5' RACE reads and lists each CDR3 protein once. The ten most abundant clones cover 2% to 3% of a sample with 350,000 to 550,000 distinct CDR3 sequences. What was sequenced was blood. The receptors stem from a human donor with ulcerative colitis or Crohn's disease, or a healthy co-twin of an affected twin (not recorded which).

The J gene is TRBJ2-1, the V gene TRBV2; with no DNA, the TCRdb D assignment of TRBD2 cannot be verified. Germline V gives CDR1 SNHLY, CDR2 FYNNEI. The CDR3 covers 12 residues. This chain's CDR3 is CASSDNSGDGFF.

The chain joins TRBV5-6 to TRBJ2-3; without DNA, the TCRdb call of TRBD1 cannot be checked. The CDR3 sequence is 16 residues long. Germline CDR1 SGHDT, CDR2 YYEEEE. CDR3 sequence reads: CASSLWGATNTDTQYF. Based on the CDR3 plus reference TRBV5-6 and TRBJ2-3, the full variable domain is DAGVTQSPTHLIKTRGQQVTLRCSPKSGHDTVSWYQQALGQGPQFIFQYYEEEERQRGNFPDRFSGHQFPNYSSELNVNALLLGDSALYLCASSLWGATNTDTQYFGPGTRLTVL.

The J gene is TRBJ1-2, the V gene TRBV14; TCRdb gives TRBD1 as the D gene, but with no DNA this cannot be confirmed. This CDR3 contains 15 residues. Germline assignment: CDR1 SGHDN and CDR2 FVKESK. CDR3 residues: CASSQGTGRFYGYTF.

The chain couples TRBV3-1 to TRBJ1-1; TCRdb lists TRBD1, though no DNA is available to test this call. Germline assignment: CDR1 LGHDT and CDR2 YNNKEL (reference sequence). The CDR3 is 15 amino acids. The CDR3 loop is CASRSVPTENTEAFF. Based on the CDR3 plus reference TRBV3-1 and TRBJ1-1, the full variable domain is DTAVSQTPKYLVTQMGNDKSIKCEQNLGHDTMYWYKQDSKKFLKIMFSYNNKELIINETVPNRFSPKSPDKAHLNLHINSLELGDSAVYFCASRSVPTENTEAFFGQGTRLTVV.

The chain links TRBV28 to TRBJ1-1. This CDR3 spans 13 amino acids. Germline assignment: CDR1 MDHEN and CDR2 SYDVKM. The CDR3 here is CASRGGGGGEAFF.

J is TRBJ2-7 and V is TRBV7-9; TCRdb lists TRBD2, though no DNA is available to test this call. Germline values: CDR1 SEHNR, CDR2 FQNEAQ (reference sequence). The CDR3 length is 12 residues. CDR3 region: CASSSRAGEQYF.

This chain connects TRBV20-1 to TRBJ2-2; the D gene TCRdb calls, TRBD2, cannot be checked with no DNA. The CDR3 has 19 amino acids. The germline CDR1 and CDR2 sequences are DFQATT and SNEGSKA (reference sequence). The CDR3 is CSVRPSGLAGNPNTGELFF.

The chain combines TRBV11-2 with TRBJ2-7; TCRdb indicates TRBD1, and absent DNA this call remains unverified. Germline V gene data show CDR1 as SGHAT and CDR2 as FQNNGV. CDR3 length: 14 residues. The CDR3 loop is CASSPGPGAYEQYF.

The J gene is TRBJ2-3, the V gene TRBV20-1; the TRBD1 assignment by TCRdb is unverifiable without DNA. The CDR3 runs 16 residues. Germline V gene data show CDR1 as DFQATT and CDR2 as SNEGSKA (reference sequence). The chain's CDR3 is CSARDPTGKSTDTQYF.

This chain joins TRBV29-1 and TRBJ1-3. The CDR3 contains 13 residues. Germline CDR1 reads SQVTM; CDR2 reads ANQGSEA. The CDR3 spells CSVGQSRGNTIYF. The complete variable domain, with remaining parts taken from reference TRBV29-1 and TRBJ1-3, reads SAVISQKPSRDICQRGTSLTIQCQVDSQVTMMFWYRQQPGQSLTLIATANQGSEATYESGFVIDKFPISRPNLTFSTLTVSNMSPEDSSIYLCSVGQSRGNTIYFGEGSWLTVV.

The gene calls are TRBV7-2 and TRBJ2-7; TCRdb selects TRBD1, and the lack of DNA leaves this call unchecked. Germline V gene data show CDR1 as SGHTA and CDR2 as FQGNSA. The CDR3 totals 12 residues. CDR3 in amino acids: CASSTASGEQYF.

The rearrangement uses TRBV7-9 and TRBJ2-2; TCRdb proposes TRBD1, but this gene call is untestable without DNA. This CDR3 spans 17 amino acids. CDR1 and CDR2 from the germline V gene are SEHNR and FQNEAQ (reference sequence). The CDR3: CASSSTLQGPNTGELFF. Variable domain in full (rest from reference TRBV7-9 and TRBJ2-2): DTGVSQNPRHKITKRGQNVTFRCDPISEHNRLYWYRQTLGQGPEFLTYFQNEAQLEKSRLLSDRFSAERPKGSFSTLEIQRTEQGDSAMYLCASSSTLQGPNTGELFFGEGSRLTVL.

The chain combines TRBV19 with TRBJ1-1; TCRdb names TRBD1, which stays unverified in the absence of DNA. Germline CDR1 LNHDA, CDR2 SQIVND (reference sequence). The CDR3 is 14 amino acids. CDR3 sequence: CASSAQGVNTEAFF.

V and J are TRBV5-1 and TRBJ2-1; TCRdb selects TRBD1, and the lack of DNA leaves this call unchecked. From germline, CDR1 is SGHRS and CDR2 YFSETQ. The CDR3 is 15 amino acids. CDR3 region: CASSYTGVGGNEQFF.